This TCR beta chain is from a study of cytomegalovirus exposure and HLA in healthy donors. Looking at the study overall: Of all 380 or so donors who were genotyped, 70% to 85% belonged to the Caucasian-associated ancestry cluster. Whole-study results and caveats: Per a prior analysis, the majority of TCR beta V segments were productive roughly 90% or roughly 30% of the time. Associated with cytomegalovirus, according to the listing, were 170 or so TCR beta chains. The authors later found HLA-associated TCR beta chains more clonally expanded than equally common others.

From germline, CDR1 is SEHNR and CDR2 FQNEAQ (reference sequence). The CDR3 has 13 residues. Trimming pared 1 base from V and 3 bases from J, leaving 7 bases between. Notes on this clone: Its antigen is not identified.

PCR involved 60 Vbeta and 13 Jbeta primers. Measured with immunoSEQ multiplex PCR; TCRdb has only the in-frame clones, and not every one. This sample yields roughly 290,000 clones, of which around 90% are seen a single time; 2% to 3% belongs to the top ten. The V gene is TRBV7-9, the J gene TRBJ2-7; D not certain. Sequences were obtained from PBMCs. The sequence was obtained from a woman aged 18-29 years in good health and CMV-seronegative. This CDR3 reads CASSLEQIYEQYF. The CDR3 region has the DNA TGTGCCAGCAGCTTAGAACAGATCTACGAGCAGTACTTC.